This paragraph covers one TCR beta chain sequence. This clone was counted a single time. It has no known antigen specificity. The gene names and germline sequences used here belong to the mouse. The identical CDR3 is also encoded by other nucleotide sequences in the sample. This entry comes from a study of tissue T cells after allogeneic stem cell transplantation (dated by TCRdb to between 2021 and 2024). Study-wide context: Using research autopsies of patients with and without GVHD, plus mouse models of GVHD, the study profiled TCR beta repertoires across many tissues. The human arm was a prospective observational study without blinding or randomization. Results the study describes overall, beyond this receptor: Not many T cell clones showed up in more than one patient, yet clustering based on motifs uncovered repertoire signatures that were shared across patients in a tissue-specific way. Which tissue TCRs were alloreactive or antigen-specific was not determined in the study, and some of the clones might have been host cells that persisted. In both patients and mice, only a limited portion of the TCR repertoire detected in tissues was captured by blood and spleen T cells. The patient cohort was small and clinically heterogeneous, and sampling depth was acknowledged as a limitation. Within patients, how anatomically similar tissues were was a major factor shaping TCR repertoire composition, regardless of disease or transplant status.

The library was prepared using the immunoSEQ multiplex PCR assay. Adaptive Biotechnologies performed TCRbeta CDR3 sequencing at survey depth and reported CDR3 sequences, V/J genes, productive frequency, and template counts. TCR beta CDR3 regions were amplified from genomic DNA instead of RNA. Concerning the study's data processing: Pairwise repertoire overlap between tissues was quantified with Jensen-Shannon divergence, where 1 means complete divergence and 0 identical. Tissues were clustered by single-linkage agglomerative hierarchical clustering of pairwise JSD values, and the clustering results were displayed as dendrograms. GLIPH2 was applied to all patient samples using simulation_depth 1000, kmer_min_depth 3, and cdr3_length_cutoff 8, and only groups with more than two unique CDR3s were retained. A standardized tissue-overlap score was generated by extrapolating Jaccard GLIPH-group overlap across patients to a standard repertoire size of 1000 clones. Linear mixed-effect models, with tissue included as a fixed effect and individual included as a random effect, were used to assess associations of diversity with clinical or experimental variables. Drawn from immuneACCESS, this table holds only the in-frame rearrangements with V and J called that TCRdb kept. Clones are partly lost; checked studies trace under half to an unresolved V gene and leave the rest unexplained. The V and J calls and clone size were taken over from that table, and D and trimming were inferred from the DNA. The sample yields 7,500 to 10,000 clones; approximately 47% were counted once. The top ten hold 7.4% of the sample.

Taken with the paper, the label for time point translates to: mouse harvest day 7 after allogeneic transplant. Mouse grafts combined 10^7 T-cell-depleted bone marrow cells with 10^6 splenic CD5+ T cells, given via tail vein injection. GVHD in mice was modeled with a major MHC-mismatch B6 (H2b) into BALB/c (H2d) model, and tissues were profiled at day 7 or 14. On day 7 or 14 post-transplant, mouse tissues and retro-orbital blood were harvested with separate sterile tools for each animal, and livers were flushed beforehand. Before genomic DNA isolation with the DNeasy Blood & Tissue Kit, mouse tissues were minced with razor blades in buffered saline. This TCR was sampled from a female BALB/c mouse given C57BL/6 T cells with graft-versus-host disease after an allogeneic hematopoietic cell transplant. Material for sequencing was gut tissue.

Incomplete CDR3 DNA: TGTGCCAGCAGTCGGGACAGGGGTGACACCCAGTAC. Its translation reads: CASSRDRGDTQY. The CDR3 in its entirety is CASSRDRGDTQYF. The chain employs TRBV26 and TRBJ2-5; a stretch of 10 junction bases matches TRBD1. From the germline J gene comes the end of the CDR3, since the read stops 1 residue before it. The germline V and J ends show losses of 4 bases and 6 bases respectively, and no gene match explains 1 base of the junction. The CDR3 sequence holds 13 residues, the cysteine and phenylalanine included. The DNA shown is the part of the CDR3 that was read: 36 bases, in frame from base 1. Via the germline V gene (reference sequence), CDR1 is KGHPV and CDR2 FQNQEV. The variable domain in full, with residues beyond the CDR3 obtained from the reference TRBV26 and TRBJ2-5 genes, is NSKVIQTPRYLVKGQGQKAKMRCIPEKGHPVVFWYQQNKNNEFKFLINFQNQEVLQQIDMTEKRFSAECPSNSPCSLEIQSSEAGDSALYLCASSRDRGDTQYFGPGTRLLVL.